A selection of T cell receptor beta chains follows, all from one sample in a study of blood T cell repertoires in COVID-19. The assay was immunoSEQ multiplex PCR, and TCRdb's table has in-frame clones only and misses some. The sample shows 230,000 or so clones, about four fifths of them seen only once. The source material was PBMCs or T cells enriched from blood (not recorded which). These receptors originate from a man between 50 and 59 years old who had recovered from COVID-19. Each CDR3 is given with its conserved first and last residue.

v_call cdr3_aa
TRBV2 CASSFSAGGYRDEQFF
TRBV25-1 CASGLGGAGGQYF
TRBV28 CASSLTDRAIYEQYF
TRBV12-3/TRBV12-4 CASSQGNTGELFF
TRBV12-3/TRBV12-4 CASGGRGGEKLFF
TRBV19 CASSTTQGQGARREKLFF
TRBV4-2 CASSQAPPYEQYF
TRBV5-4 CASMGQGHNEQFF
TRBV5-3 CARSSDRELSPSANYGYTF
TRBV6-5 CASSRTGNTEAFF
TRBV7-9 CASSLGDMSSYEQYF
TRBV27 CASSLSGGGSGEAFF
TRBV19 CASSIAARTGELFF
TRBV2 CASSPQDRGRPGELFF
TRBV28 CASSLGLVRGQDGNTEAFF
TRBV5-5 CASSPASNGNQPQHF
TRBV19 CASSTPVMNTEAFF
TRBV9 CASSVVAGLGNEQFF
TRBV5-6 CASSPGTGRELFF
TRBV7-9 CASSLAGGEKLFF
TRBV9 CASSSRQGATNEKLFF
TRBV6-1 CASSEGLSGELFF
TRBV19 CATSSGRSTGELFF
TRBV12-3/TRBV12-4 CASRRFTDTQYF
TRBV12-3/TRBV12-4 CASRLDRSAFF
TRBV18 CASSPTSGGYEQYF
TRBV4-1 CASSQETRNWPQHF